This T cell receptor (beta chain) was identified in a study of blood T cell repertoires in COVID-19. About the study: In each case, the material was cDNA or gDNA derived from T cells, B-cell-depleted T cells, or PBMCs.

In germline, CDR1 is MNHEY, CDR2 SVGAGI. The CDR3 is 15 amino acids. Trimming at V came to 6 bases and at J to 6 bases, leaving 12 bases not matched to a gene. Participants were aged about 18 to 100 years from approximately 23 US areas. In assigning cohorts, the study relied on participant-reported clinical history. This clone was detected a few times. How the authors handled the data: Nucleated cell number was recorded as an estimate derived from reference gene primer amplification. Using immunoSEQ multiplex PCR, the repertoire was profiled, and TCRdb retains in-frame clones only, with some absent. D and trimming were read from the DNA, whereas the V and J calls and clone size are those reported in that table. The sample has approximately 330,000 clones, approximately 86% seen once.

V and J are TRBV6-5 and TRBJ2-7; 9 bases fit TRBD2. This TCR was sampled from a woman in her thirties or forties with acute COVID-19. Sample: PBMCs or T cells enriched from blood (not recorded which). The DNA for the CDR3 is TGTGCCAGCAGCGTTATAGCGGGAGATAGCAGCGAGCAGTACTTC. Encoded protein: CASSVIAGDSSEQYF.